This passage covers 28 T cell receptor beta chains from one sample sequenced in a study of T cells in localized non-small cell lung cancer. Here immunoSEQ multiplex PCR was the method, and the copy in TCRdb shows in-frame clones only, minus some. This sample carries approximately 20,000 clones, about 91% of them seen once, and the ten largest clones take almost 8.5%. The sequences come from peripheral blood, collected before any cancer treatment. Receptor source: a man aged 35 to 69 with stage I lung adenocarcinoma.

This clone was counted a single time. The chain employs TRBV6-5 and TRBJ2-1; D unresolved. The CDR3 runs to 13 residues. CDR1 and CDR2 (germline): MNHEY, SVGAGI. V was pared by 4 bases and J by 7 bases, with 11 bases between. Written as DNA, the CDR3 is TGTGCCAGCAGTTCAACCGGACGGAATGAGCAGTTCTTC. Protein product: CASSSTGRNEQFF.

This chain connects TRBV7-6 to TRBJ2-7, with TRBD1 matching 10 bases. The germline V gene encodes CDR1 SGHVS and CDR2 FNYEAQ. The CDR3 contains 13 residues. The junction had 1 base not matched to a gene; V was cut back by 3 bases and J by 5 bases. The CDR3 is CASSLGQGNEQYF. The CDR3 DNA sequence: TGTGCCAGCAGCTTGGGACAGGGGAACGAGCAGTACTTC.

The rearrangement links TRBV11-3 to TRBJ2-2; 8 nucleotides agree with TRBD2. V lost 5 bases and J lost 2; bases outside the gene matches: 4. The CDR3 runs to 15 residues. CDR1 is SGHNT and CDR2 is YENEEA in the germline V gene. CDR3 residues: CASSPREGNTGELFF. The CDR3 DNA is TGTGCCAGCAGCCCTCGGGAGGGTAACACCGGGGAGCTGTTTTTT.

The chain couples TRBV2 to TRBJ1-6, with D unclear. V shed 11 bases and J shed 9 bases, with 17 bases lying between them. CDR1 is SNHLY, CDR2 FYNNEI, per germline. The CDR3 is made up of 13 amino acids. The CDR3 spells CARTESEGSPLHF. For the CDR3, the DNA is TGTGCCCGGACGGAATCGGAAGGTTCACCCCTCCACTTT.

The chain has TRBV2 and TRBJ2-7; no definite D call. The length of the CDR3 is 14 residues. Germline-derived CDR1 and CDR2 are SNHLY and FYNNEI. V was pared by 2 bases and J by 4 bases, with 12 bases between. CDR3 in DNA: TGTGCCAGCAGTGAATGGGTTTCGTCGTACGAGCAGTACTTC. Protein product: CASSEWVSSYEQYF.

This clone was found a few times. V and J are TRBV7-9 and TRBJ2-1, with 7 bases aligning to TRBD2. Germline loops: CDR1 SEHNR, CDR2 FQNEAQ (reference sequence). The CDR3 loop spans 19 amino acids. The V gene end was trimmed by 4 bases and the J gene end by 0 bases; junction bases not matched to a gene: 15. The CDR3 sequence is CASSSGGTKKSVSYNEQFF. The CDR3 DNA sequence: TGTGCCAGCAGCTCCGGGGGGACCAAGAAGAGTGTCTCCTACAATGAGCAGTTCTTC.

The J gene is TRBJ1-6, the V gene TRBV7-2; D remains ambiguous. Trimming stripped 3 bases from V and 7 bases from J, with 16 bases between. The CDR3 runs to 16 residues. Looked up from germline, CDR1 is SGHTA and CDR2 is FQGNSA. This chain's CDR3 is CASSFSGVRGNSPLHF. The CDR3 DNA is TGTGCCAGCAGCTTCTCCGGAGTACGAGGAAATTCACCCCTCCACTTT.

The chain employs TRBV15 and TRBJ2-2, with D possibly called TRBD1 or TRBD2 (5 bases each). Germline V gene lookup returns CDR1 LNHNV and CDR2 YYDKDF (reference sequence). There are 17 residues in the CDR3. V lost 0 bases to trimming and J lost 0 bases, with 11 bases between them. For the CDR3, the DNA is TGTGCCACCAGCAGAGATGCCGGGGCCCCGAACACCGGGGAGCTGTTTTTT. This codes for CATSRDAGAPNTGELFF.

This chain joins TRBV30 and TRBJ1-4; D ambiguous. This CDR3 has 16 amino acids. The germline V gene has CDR1 GTSNPN and CDR2 SVGIG (reference sequence). V dropped 1 base and J dropped 8 bases, with 20 bases sitting between them. The DNA of the CDR3 is TGTGCCTGGAGTGGATTATCTGCTGGGATAGGAGAAAAACTGTTTTTT. Its protein is CAWSGLSAGIGEKLFF.

The chain has TRBV2 and TRBJ1-5, with 8 nucleotides matching TRBD1. The CDR3 consists of 14 residues. The junction had 9 bases not matched to a gene; V was cut back by 10 bases and J by 4 bases. Germline CDR1 and CDR2: SNHLY and FYNNEI. The CDR3 sequence: CATATGERNQPQHF. CDR3 bases: TGTGCCACTGCGACAGGGGAAAGGAATCAGCCCCAGCATTTT.

CDR3 nucleotides: TGTGCCAGCAGCTCGACATTTGAAGCTTTCTTT. Protein sequence: CASSSTFEAFF. The chain employs TRBV6-5 and TRBJ1-1; D gene unclear. Germline values: CDR1 MNHEY, CDR2 SVGAGI. V gave up 6 bases and J gave up 7 bases, with 9 bases separating them. This CDR3 region has 11 residues.

The chain carries TRBV7-2 and TRBJ2-7; D gene ambiguous. Trimming left V 2 bases short and J 1 base short, with 9 bases between. The CDR3 totals 14 residues. Germline lookup yields CDR1 SGHTA and CDR2 FQGNSA. CDR3 region: CASSLNSISYEQYF. Here the CDR3 DNA reads TGTGCCAGCAGCTTAAATAGCATTTCCTACGAGCAGTACTTC.

This chain uses TRBV6-6 with TRBJ2-7, with 9 bases that match TRBD2. After removal of 7 bases from V and 10 bases from J, the junction contained 17 bases not matched to a gene. The CDR3 contains 15 residues. Germline values: CDR1 MNHNY, CDR2 SVGAGI (reference sequence). The CDR3 here is CASTTQGLAGVEQYF. The CDR3 nucleotides are TGTGCCAGCACGACCCAGGGGTTAGCGGGGGTGGAACAGTACTTC.

The chain uses TRBV27 and TRBJ1-1; TRBD1 aligns across 7 bases. Germline V lookup: CDR1 MNHEY, CDR2 SMNVEV (reference sequence). CDR3 length: 14 amino acids. J gave up 5 bases and V 5 bases, and 8 bases lay outside the gene matches. DNA for the CDR3: TGTGCCAGCAGTACCTCACAGGGGAAGACTGAAGCTTTCTTT. Protein: CASSTSQGKTEAFF.

The V gene is TRBV9, the J gene TRBJ2-1, with TRBD2 identical over 12 bases. Germline loops: CDR1 SGDLS, CDR2 YYNGEE. This CDR3 is built from 16 residues. V lost 0 bases and J lost 6; bases outside the gene matches: 4. The CDR3 protein is CASSVALTSGGNEQFF. In nucleotides, the CDR3 is TGTGCCAGCAGCGTAGCTTTGACTAGCGGGGGCAATGAGCAGTTCTTC.

The genes are TRBV5-6 and TRBJ2-7; D ambiguous. The CDR3 totals 14 residues. Germline CDR1 SGHDT, CDR2 YYEEEE. The ends were cut back, 4 bases at V and 0 bases at J, with 11 bases in the middle. The CDR3 DNA reads TGTGCCAGCAGCACGTGGGTTAGCTCCTACGAGCAGTACTTC. Translated, it gives CASSTWVSSYEQYF.

With regard to this clone: At one boundary the junction diverges from the germline segment, which might be a read error. The J gene is TRBJ2-3, the V gene TRBV6-1, with 9 bases matching TRBD2. Germline loops: CDR1 MNHNS, CDR2 SASEGT. The CDR3 loop spans 18 amino acids. The CDR3 loop is CASSVAGGSGTSRDTQYF. As DNA, the CDR3 is TGTGCCAGCAGTGTGGCCGGGGGATCCGGGACTAGCAGAGATACGCAGTATTTT.

The J gene is TRBJ2-3, the V gene TRBV5-6; 8 bases match TRBD2. This CDR3 is 17 amino acids long. V trimming: 0 bases; J trimming: 11 bases; junction bases outside the gene matches: 17. Looked up from germline, CDR1 is SGHDT and CDR2 is YYEEEE. CDR3 DNA sequence: TGTGCCAGCAGCTTGGCATTTGGCGGGGGGTCCCCCTATGGGCAGTATTTT. This gives the protein CASSLAFGGGSPYGQYF.

The V gene is TRBV30, the J gene TRBJ2-6; a possible D gene is TRBD1 (5 bases). The CDR3 contains 15 residues. CDR1 is GTSNPN and CDR2 is SVGIG in the germline V gene (reference sequence). The V end was cut by 2 bases, the J end by 1 base, with 9 bases between. For the CDR3, the DNA is TGTGCCTGGAGTAGAAAGGGGTCTGGGGCCAACGTCCTGACTTTC. Protein product: CAWSRKGSGANVLTF.

This clone was observed a single time. The rearrangement joins TRBV5-1 to TRBJ2-3; unclear D gene. V was shortened by 9 bases and J by 0 bases, with 14 bases between the two germline ends. Germline V gives CDR1 SGHRS, CDR2 YFSETQ. This CDR3 is 14 amino acids long. CDR3 in amino acids: CATKSITSTDTQYF. The CDR3 region has the DNA TGCGCCACCAAGTCGATTACTAGCACAGATACGCAGTATTTT.

The genes are TRBV5-4 and TRBJ1-5, with D maybe TRBD1 (5 bases). The CDR3 totals 14 residues. Germline-derived CDR1 and CDR2 are SGHNT and YYREEE (reference sequence). V was cut by 4 bases and J by 5 bases, with 13 bases left in between. The CDR3: CASSLGGNDQPQHF. The CDR3 bases are TGTGCCAGCAGCCTGGGGGGAAATGATCAGCCCCAGCATTTT.

A single count supports this clone. The CDR3 DNA reads TGTGCCATCAGTGAGTCGGGGTCAAACTATGGCTACACCTTC. It is translated as CAISESGSNYGYTF. The rearrangement joins TRBV10-3 to TRBJ1-2, with D unclear. The CDR3 is made up of 14 amino acids. Per germline, CDR1 ENHRY and CDR2 SYGVKD. Trimming pared 0 bases from V and 2 bases from J, leaving 7 bases between.

The genes are TRBV4-2 and TRBJ1-1; no clear D gene. The CDR3 has 16 residues. The germline V gene encodes CDR1 LGHNA and CDR2 YNFKEQ. V was trimmed by 4 bases and J by 8 bases, leaving 23 bases between them. This chain's CDR3 is CASSPKGRALTSEAFF. CDR3 nucleotides: TGTGCCAGCAGCCCAAAGGGCCGGGCCCTCACAAGCGAAGCTTTCTTT.

The V call is TRBV5-5, the J call TRBJ2-7; D is ambiguous. CDR3 length: 13 amino acids. The V gene lost 1 base and the J gene lost 3 bases, with 8 bases spanning the gap. Germline loops: CDR1 SGHKS, CDR2 YYEKEE (reference sequence). DNA for the CDR3: TGTGCCAGCAGCTTGCTGGGCGTCTACGAGCAGTACTTC. Translating it yields CASSLLGVYEQYF.

This chain uses TRBV2 with TRBJ1-1; D might be TRBD1 (5 bases). Germline CDR1 reads SNHLY; CDR2 reads FYNNEI. V lost 4 bases and J 3 bases, leaving 9 bases between the germline ends. The CDR3 runs 13 residues. For the CDR3, the DNA is TGTGCCAGCAGTGCGGGGCGGTACACTGAAGCTTTCTTT. This codes for CASSAGRYTEAFF.

The J gene is TRBJ2-1, the V gene TRBV5-6; D tentatively fits TRBD1 or TRBD2 (6 bases each). Trimming took 3 bases from V and 13 from J, leaving 11 bases between them. The CDR3 contains 11 residues. Germline V gives CDR1 SGHDT, CDR2 YYEEEE. The CDR3 DNA is TGTGCCAGCAGCTCTACGGGGGCCCAGTTCTTC. This gives the protein CASSSTGAQFF.

The V gene is TRBV5-4, the J gene TRBJ2-1; 13 bases line up with TRBD2. The V gene end was trimmed by 3 bases and the J gene end by 10 bases; junction bases not matched to a gene: 4. This CDR3 region has 14 residues. CDR1 SGHNT and CDR2 YYREEE come from the germline V gene (reference sequence). The CDR3: CASSSGTSGIEQFF. The CDR3 DNA reads as TGTGCCAGCAGCTCTGGGACTAGCGGGATAGAGCAGTTCTTC.

A single count supports this clone. The V and J genes are TRBV4-1 and TRBJ2-7; the D gene is possibly TRBD2 (6 bases). The CDR3 has 14 residues. The V end was cut by 0 bases, the J end by 3 bases, with 9 bases between. Germline CDR1 MGHRA, CDR2 YSYEKL. CDR3 in amino acids: CASSQDRGSYEQYF. The CDR3 DNA follows: TGCGCCAGCAGCCAAGACCGGGGGAGCTACGAGCAGTACTTC.